Detailed here is one T cell receptor beta chain. Germline V gene sequence: CDR1 SEHNR, CDR2 FQNEAQ (reference sequence). The CDR3 spans 15 residues. Trimming took 5 bases from V and 5 from J; bases not matched to a gene: 7. These data originate in a study of OX40 agonist ivuxolimab in advanced cancers. Data came from immunoSEQ multiplex PCR; TCRdb stores just in-frame clones and leaves some out. The table shows some 65,000 clones, with 75% to 90% occurring only once. This TCR came from an adult with an advanced solid tumor such as melanoma, head and neck, liver or kidney cancer. Specimen: CD4+ or CD8+ T cells sorted from blood, collected in a trial of the OX40 agonist ivuxolimab. The rearrangement links TRBV7-9 to TRBJ2-1; 9 nucleotides line up with TRBD2. The CDR3 region is CASSATQRGDNEQFF. CDR3 in DNA: TGTGCCAGCAGCGCCACTCAGCGGGGGGACAATGAGCAGTTCTTC.